Presented here are 10 T cell receptor beta chains from one specimen sequenced in a study of T cells in women clearing cervical HPV infection. Clones were sequenced by immunoSEQ multiplex PCR, and TCRdb holds only the in-frame ones, with some missing. This repertoire includes 22,000 or so clones. The sample taken for sequencing was blood buffy coat. Receptors originate from a woman aged 18-70 years with a cervical HPV16 infection that either progressed to CIN3+ or cleared (not recorded which).

About this clone: The read falls 3 residues short of the CDR3 end, and the missing part is taken from the germline J gene. This chain joins TRBV20-1 and TRBJ1-1, with TRBD1 identical over 8 bases. Germline V gene lookup returns CDR1 DFQATT and CDR2 SNEGSKA (reference sequence). The CDR3 has 12 residues. Germline trimming cut 8 bases from V and 3 bases from J; bases unmatched to any gene: 5. The covered CDR3 bases are TGCAGTTCCCGGGACAGGTACACTGAA. Translation gives CSSRDRYTE. The entire CDR3 protein reads CSSRDRYTEAFF.

Comment on this clone: The observed sequence ends 3 residues before the CDR3 terminus, with the missing tail filled in from the germline J gene. The same CDR3 arises from other DNA sequences in this sample as well. The genes are TRBV7-6 and TRBJ2-7, with a weak D call TRBD2 (7 bases). Trimming removed 0 bases from V and 4 bases from J, with 10 bases in between. Per germline, CDR1 SGHVS and CDR2 FNYEAQ. The CDR3 covers 14 residues. The CDR3 sequence: CASSLAQGLYEQYF. Partial CDR3 DNA: TGTGCCAGCAGCTTAGCACAGGGACTATACGAG.

Points on this clone: The CDR3 end falls 3 residues outside the read, so it is completed with the germline J gene. This rearrangement joins TRBV20-1 to TRBJ2-1, with 16 nucleotides matching TRBD2. CDR1 and CDR2 (germline): DFQATT, SNEGSKA (reference sequence). The CDR3 contains 15 residues. V was pared by 6 bases and J by 6 bases, with 5 bases of the junction left unmatched. The sequenced CDR3 bases are TGCAGTGCGCCGGGACTAGCGGGAGGGTCCAATGAG. Its protein product is CSAPGLAGGSNE. The full CDR3 sequence reads CSAPGLAGGSNEQFF.

The sequenced part of the CDR3 DNA is TGTGCCAGCAGTTACTCAGGGGGAGGGGCCAACGTA. It is translated as CASSYSGGGANV. The CDR3, in full, reads CASSYSGGGANVLFF. The chain combines TRBV6-2 or TRBV6-3 with TRBJ1-4, with D possibly matching TRBD1 (6 bases). The CDR3 end falls 3 residues outside the read, so it is completed with the germline J gene. This CDR3 is built from 15 residues. Germline CDR1 and CDR2: MNHEY and SVGEGT.

The sequenced part of the CDR3 DNA is TGCAGCGTTCCCGGGACAGGGTCAGAGACC. It codes for CSVPGTGSET. The whole CDR3 protein reads CSVPGTGSETQYF. This chain joins TRBV29-1 and TRBJ2-5, with TRBD1 identical over 9 bases. The read is 3 residues too short to cover the CDR3 end, so that end is filled in from the germline J gene. Germline CDR1 and CDR2: SQVTM and ANQGSEA. The J segment lost 4 bases and the V segment lost 5 bases, leaving 5 bases of the junction unmatched. The CDR3 is 13 residues long.

Regarding this clone: With the read ending 3 residues before the CDR3 end, the germline J gene is used to fill in that end. The rearrangement joins TRBV19 to TRBJ1-2; D may be TRBD1 (5 bases). Per germline, CDR1 LNHDA and CDR2 SQIVND (reference sequence). The CDR3 runs 11 residues. The CDR3 region is CASSVQGGYTF. Partial CDR3 DNA: TGTGCCAGTAGTGTTCAGGGAGGC.

A word on this clone: The CDR3 goes on 3 residues after the read ends, and that part is filled in from the germline J gene. The chain employs TRBV11-2 and TRBJ2-7; D unresolved. The CDR3 runs to 13 residues. With 5 bases removed from V and 2 bases from J, the gap between germline ends came to 10 bases. CDR1 SGHAT and CDR2 FQNNGV come from the germline V gene. CDR3 bases read: TGTGCCAGCAGCCCTAGACCAGCCTACGAG. Protein sequence: CASSPRPAYE. The full-length CDR3 reads as CASSPRPAYEQYF.

Regarding this clone: The observed sequence ends 3 residues before the CDR3 terminus, with the missing tail filled in from the germline J gene. The rearrangement joins TRBV7-9 to TRBJ1-2; maybe TRBD1 (5 bases). The CDR3 is made up of 13 amino acids. The germline V and J ends were trimmed by 2 bases and 5 bases, with 9 bases remaining between them. The germline V gene has CDR1 SEHNR and CDR2 FQNEAQ (reference sequence). The CDR3 DNA, read in part, is TGTGCCAGCAGCTTACTGGGGGGTTATGGC. Translation: CASSLLGGYG. The whole CDR3 protein reads CASSLLGGYGYTF.

With respect to this clone: From the germline J gene comes the end of the CDR3, since the read stops 3 residues before it. The gene calls are TRBV7-9 and TRBJ1-2, with a tentative D call TRBD1 (5 bases). This CDR3 is 14 amino acids long. Germline V gene lookup returns CDR1 SEHNR and CDR2 FQNEAQ (reference sequence). The CDR3 sequence is CASSPSGGDDDYTF. The part of the CDR3 DNA that was read is TGTGCCAGCAGTCCTAGCGGGGGGGACGATGAC.

Remarks on this clone: The observed sequence ends 3 residues before the CDR3 terminus, with the missing tail filled in from the germline J gene. The rearrangement links TRBV5-4 to TRBJ1-6, with 7 nucleotides matching TRBD1. The J segment lost 7 bases and the V segment lost 1 base, leaving 8 bases of the junction unmatched. Germline V CDR1 and CDR2: SGHNT, YYREEE (reference sequence). The CDR3 has 16 residues. CDR3: CASSLIPDRTNSPLHF. The CDR3 bases that were read are TGTGCCAGCAGCTTGATCCCGGACAGGACCAATTCACCC.